These 9 T cell receptor beta chains were sequenced from one sample in a study of OX40 agonist ivuxolimab in advanced cancers. Only in-frame clones appear in the TCRdb table, and some are missing; sequencing was by immunoSEQ multiplex PCR. The sample includes tens of thousands of clones, just under 85% of them seen just once. The sample consisted of CD4+ or CD8+ T cells sorted from blood, taken in a trial of the OX40 agonist ivuxolimab. The receptors were gathered from an adult with an advanced solid tumor such as melanoma, head and neck, liver or kidney cancer.

The rearrangement uses TRBV19 and TRBJ1-4; a weak D match, TRBD1 (5 bases). Between the trimmed V and J ends, which lost 5 bases and 2 bases, there was a span of 9 bases. The germline gives CDR1 LNHDA, CDR2 SQIVND (reference sequence). This CDR3 is 14 amino acids long. DNA of the CDR3: TGTGCCAGTAGTCCGACAGTTACTAATGAAAAACTGTTTTTT. Protein product: CASSPTVTNEKLFF. Full variable domain (remainder filled in from reference TRBV19 and TRBJ1-4): DGGITQSPKYLFRKEGQNVTLSCEQNLNHDAMYWYRQDPGQGLRLIYYSQIVNDFQKGDIAEGYSVSREKKESFPLTVTSAQKNPTAFYLCASSPTVTNEKLFFGSGTQLSVL.

The chain recombines TRBV30 with TRBJ1-1; D is uncertain. CDR1 and CDR2 from the germline V gene are GTSNPN and SVGIG (reference sequence). V lost 1 base to trimming and J lost 1 base, with 7 bases between them. The length of the CDR3 is 13 residues. CDR3 protein: CAWSGDANTEAFF. The CDR3 nucleotides read TGTGCCTGGAGTGGGGATGCGAACACTGAAGCTTTCTTT.

This rearrangement joins TRBV7-2 to TRBJ2-5; D assignment may be TRBD1 or TRBD2 (6 bases each). The germline V and J ends were trimmed by 5 bases and 4 bases, with 20 bases remaining between them. Germline CDR1 and CDR2: SGHTA and FQGNSA. The CDR3 totals 16 residues. CDR3 sequence (DNA): TGTGCCAGCAGCCCAGGGGTAGGGGGGAAAGCAGAGACCCAGTACTTC. This sequence encodes CASSPGVGGKAETQYF.

This clone was counted a few times. The genes are TRBV28 and TRBJ2-4; D is perhaps TRBD1 (6 bases). The CDR3 has 15 residues. CDR1 is MDHEN and CDR2 is SYDVKM in the germline V gene. The ends were cut back, 7 bases at V and 1 base at J, with 14 bases in the middle. The CDR3 region has the DNA TGTGCCAGCACTACCCTTCAGGGGGCCAAAAACATTCAGTACTTC. This translates into CASTTLQGAKNIQYF. The variable domain in full, with the rest retrieved from reference TRBV28 and TRBJ2-4, is DVKVTQSSRYLVKRTGEKVFLECVQDMDHENMFWYRQDPGLGLRLIYFSYDVKMKEKGDIPEGYSVSREKKERFSLILESASTNQTSMYLCASTTLQGAKNIQYFGAGTRLSVL.

The rearrangement joins TRBV19 to TRBJ1-4, with D unresolved. The V end lost 6 bases, the J end lost 8 bases, and 16 bases lay between the germline ends. The germline CDR1 and CDR2 sequences are LNHDA and SQIVND (reference sequence). The CDR3 is 14 residues long. CDR3 sequence reads: CASSRKDPREKLFF. CDR3 in DNA: TGTGCCAGTAGCCGAAAGGATCCCCGGGAAAAACTGTTTTTT.

This chain connects TRBV10-3 to TRBJ2-6, with 8 bases matching TRBD1. The CDR3 is 18 amino acids. With 3 bases clipped from V and 4 bases from J, the junction kept 11 bases outside the gene matches. Germline values: CDR1 ENHRY, CDR2 SYGVKD. CDR3 bases: TGTGCCATCAGTGACGGCGGCCAGGGGGCGCAAGGGGCCAACGTCCTGACTTTC. Its protein product is CAISDGGQGAQGANVLTF.

The chain is built from TRBV2 and TRBJ2-3; maybe TRBD2 (5 bases). The V end lost 7 bases, the J end lost 2 bases, and 16 bases lay between the germline ends. Germline CDR1 is SNHLY and CDR2 is FYNNEI. This CDR3 contains 15 residues. The CDR3 DNA sequence: TGTGCCAGCACGGGATTGAGCAGAAACACAGATACGCAGTATTTT. Its translation is CASTGLSRNTDTQYF.

This clone has just one count. The chain combines TRBV6-1 with TRBJ1-2, with unresolved D. V was shortened by 5 bases and J by 8 bases, with 9 bases between the two germline ends. The CDR3 runs to 11 residues. Germline CDR1 and CDR2: MNHNS and SASEGT. The CDR3 nucleotides read TGTGCCAGCAGTAGTATGGGCGGCTACACCTTC. It translates to CASSSMGGYTF.

This clone was observed a handful of times. This chain connects TRBV2 to TRBJ1-1; perhaps TRBD1 as D (5 bases). Looked up from germline, CDR1 is SNHLY and CDR2 is FYNNEI. This CDR3 has 13 amino acids. V was clipped by 6 bases and J by 8 bases, with 16 bases between them. The CDR3: CASSRESQDEAFF. Here the CDR3 DNA reads TGTGCCAGCAGCCGAGAATCACAGGACGAAGCTTTCTTT. The full variable domain, in which reference TRBV2 and TRBJ1-1 provide the parts outside the CDR3, is EPEVTQTPSHQVTQMGQEVILRCVPISNHLYFYWYRQILGQKVEFLVSFYNNEISEKSEIFDDQFSVERPDGSNFTLKIRSTKLEDSAMYFCASSRESQDEAFFGQGTRLTVV.